The TCR beta chain described here comes from a study of T cell responses to AZD1222 COVID-19 vaccine. Turning to the study itself: It was second doses at about 4 or about 12 weeks that were pooled. Study observations and caveats: At study baseline, merely six AZD1222 recipients were seropositive. Spike-specific TCR breadth and depth were elevated following two AZD1222 doses. White British donors predominated, females outnumbered males, and clonal diversity was possibly underestimated.

The germline gives CDR1 LNHDA, CDR2 SQIVND (reference sequence). The CDR3 loop spans 11 amino acids. V lost 4 bases and J lost 5, with 6 bases in between. Measured with immunoSEQ multiplex PCR; TCRdb has only the in-frame clones, and not every one. This sample has about 81,000 clones; about 90% occur once, and the top ten carry around 5%. As to this clone: Its specificity is not known.

The TCR comes from an adult in good health. The sequenced sample was peripheral blood, obtained on day 0 of AZD1222 vaccination. The chain has TRBV19 and TRBJ2-7; D ambiguous. The CDR3 is CASSTLDEQYF. The CDR3, as DNA: TGTGCCAGTAGTACCCTTGACGAGCAGTACTTC.